The rows below give T cell receptor beta chains drawn from one sample of a study of blood T cell repertoires in COVID-19. Some clones are missing from TCRdb's copy, which holds only in-frame ones; the method was immunoSEQ multiplex PCR. The table lists 130,000 or so clones, almost 90% of them singletons. What was sequenced was peripheral blood. The receptors were sampled from a woman aged 55-69 years with acute or convalescent COVID-19. Each CDR3 is given with its conserved first and last residue. A D gene is named only where the DNA matches it firmly. Clone size, where shown, is once, few, many, or a class for clones that have expanded.

abundance	v_gene	d_gene	j_gene	CDR3aa	CDR3nt
NA	TRBV18	TRBD1	TRBJ2-5	CASSPQGAAETQYF	TGTGCCAGCTCACCACAGGGGGCCGCGGAGACCCAGTACTTC
NA	TRBV6-6	TRBD1	TRBJ2-5	CASSYSRDRDETQYF	TGTGCCAGCAGTTACTCGAGGGACAGGGATGAGACCCAGTACTTC
NA	TRBV19	NA	TRBJ2-5	CASSFTLEETQYF	TGTGCCAGTAGTTTCACTTTAGAGGAGACCCAGTACTTC
NA	TRBV7-2	NA	TRBJ1-2	CASSLETTANYGYTF	TGTGCCAGCAGCTTAGAGACGACTGCTAACTATGGCTACACCTTC
NA	TRBV3-1/TRBV3-2	NA	TRBJ2-1	CASSQGGGTEQFF	TGTGCCAGCAGCCAAGGGGGGGGCACTGAGCAGTTCTTC
NA	TRBV11-3	NA	TRBJ1-1	CASSLDPSRSAEAFF	TGTGCCAGCAGCTTAGACCCCTCAAGGAGTGCTGAAGCTTTCTTT
NA	TRBV3-1/TRBV3-2	TRBD2	TRBJ2-3	CASSQDYGLATDTQYF	TGTGCCAGCAGCCAAGATTATGGACTAGCGACAGATACGCAGTATTTT
NA	TRBV28	TRBD2	TRBJ2-7	CASLRTSGTYEQYF	TGTGCCAGCTTACGGACTAGCGGAACCTACGAGCAGTACTTC
NA	TRBV19	NA	TRBJ1-1	CASSKGETTEAFF	TGTGCCAGTAGTAAAGGGGAAACCACTGAAGCTTTCTTT
NA	TRBV19	NA	TRBJ1-2	CASSIDLGETNYGYTF	TGTGCCAGTAGTATAGATCTCGGGGAAACGAACTATGGCTACACCTTC
NA	TRBV9	TRBD1	TRBJ2-7	CASSAHSLGQDYEQYF	TGTGCCAGCAGCGCACACTCCCTGGGACAGGACTACGAGCAGTACTTC
NA	TRBV28	TRBD1	TRBJ1-2	CASRPTPGQGGSGYTF	TGTGCCAGCAGGCCGACCCCGGGACAGGGGGGCTCTGGCTACACCTTC
NA	TRBV3-1/TRBV3-2	NA	TRBJ1-5	CASSQRLLGDNQPQHF	TGTGCCAGCAGCCAAAGGTTATTGGGAGACAATCAGCCCCAGCATTTT
NA	TRBV7-2	TRBD1	TRBJ1-3	CASSLDRGSRNTIYF	TGTGCCAGCAGCCTAGACAGGGGGTCTAGAAACACCATATATTTT
NA	TRBV7-2	NA	TRBJ1-1	CASSPAVGDLQSNTEAFF	TGTGCCAGCAGCCCCGCGGTGGGAGACTTACAATCGAACACTGAAGCTTTCTTT
NA	TRBV2	TRBD1	TRBJ2-7	CASDRTGGYEQYF	TGTGCCAGCGATAGGACAGGGGGCTACGAGCAGTACTTC
NA	TRBV19	NA	TRBJ1-1	CASSGTGVAEAFF	TGTGCCAGTAGCGGGACGGGGGTCGCTGAAGCTTTCTTT
NA	TRBV18	NA	TRBJ1-2	CASSPGLTFGYTF	TGTGCCAGCTCACCGGGACTTACTTTTGGCTACACCTTC
NA	TRBV18	NA	TRBJ1-1	CASSQGLNTEAFF	TGTGCCAGCTCACAGGGGTTGAACACTGAAGCTTTCTTT
NA	TRBV18	TRBD2	TRBJ2-5	CASSPRLAGRQETQYF	TGTGCCAGCTCACCTAGACTAGCGGGCCGCCAAGAGACCCAGTACTTC
NA	TRBV27	NA	TRBJ2-3	CASSPKAGLEGDTQYF	TGTGCCAGCAGTCCAAAGGCAGGCCTCGAGGGAGATACGCAGTATTTT
NA	TRBV3-1/TRBV3-2	NA	TRBJ1-2	CASSQGAGRGYTF	TGTGCCAGCAGCCAAGGGGCAGGGCGAGGCTACACCTTC
NA	TRBV11-2	NA	TRBJ1-2	CASSLDFPQKNYGYTF	TGTGCCAGCAGCTTAGATTTCCCCCAGAAGAACTATGGCTACACCTTC
few	TRBV11-2	TRBD1	TRBJ2-2	CASSLDIGTGVTGELFF	TGTGCCAGCAGCTTAGATATCGGGACAGGGGTCACCGGGGAGCTGTTTTTT
NA	TRBV10-3	NA	TRBJ2-2	CAISERLATNTGELFF	TGTGCCATCAGTGAGCGGCTAGCCACGAACACCGGGGAGCTGTTTTTT
NA	TRBV4-1	TRBD2	TRBJ2-1	CASSLRDSGTSGYNEQFF	TGCGCCAGCAGCCTAAGGGACTCCGGGACTAGCGGATACAATGAGCAGTTCTTC
few	TRBV24-1	NA	TRBJ2-3	CATSDLIFGGIDTQYF	TGTGCCACCAGTGATTTGATATTCGGAGGGATCGATACGCAGTATTTT
NA	TRBV6-6	TRBD1	TRBJ1-5	CASSHGTDYQPQHF	TGTGCCAGCAGTCACGGGACAGATTATCAGCCCCAGCATTTT
NA	TRBV6-5	TRBD1	TRBJ1-2	CASRPGQARGGYTF	TGTGCCAGCAGGCCGGGACAGGCCCGGGGTGGCTACACCTTC
once	TRBV15	NA	TRBJ1-5	CATSIGQSNQPQHF	TGTGCCACCAGCATCGGACAGAGCAATCAGCCCCAGCATTTT
NA	TRBV5-1	TRBD1	TRBJ1-1	CASSPFEQGASTEAFF	TGCGCCAGCAGCCCATTCGAACAGGGGGCGTCTACTGAAGCTTTCTTT
NA	TRBV19	TRBD2	TRBJ2-3	CASRYSGDIDTQYF	TGTGCCAGTCGATATAGCGGGGATATAGATACGCAGTATTTT
NA	TRBV4-1	NA	TRBJ1-5	CASSQGQSLPSNQPQHF	TGCGCCAGCAGCCAAGGTCAGTCCCTTCCTAGCAATCAGCCCCAGCATTTT
few	TRBV4-2	NA	TRBJ2-1	CASSQGGPYNEQFF	TGTGCCAGCAGCCAAGGGGGGCCCTACAATGAGCAGTTCTTC
NA	TRBV3-1/TRBV3-2	TRBD2	TRBJ2-5	CASSQGATSGGGETQYF	TGTGCCAGCAGCCAAGGGGCGACTAGCGGGGGTGGAGAGACCCAGTACTTC
NA	TRBV7-2	TRBD1	TRBJ1-5	CASSSRTGLGQPQHF	TGTGCCAGCAGCTCGCGGACAGGGTTAGGTCAGCCCCAGCATTTT
NA	TRBV19	NA	TRBJ1-6	CASSILASSYNSPLHF	TGTGCCAGTAGTATCCTAGCGAGCTCCTATAATTCACCCCTCCACTTT
NA	TRBV29-1	TRBD1	TRBJ2-5	CSVEDWLGQGETQYF	TGCAGCGTTGAAGATTGGCTGGGACAGGGAGAGACCCAGTACTTC
NA	TRBV23-1	NA	TRBJ2-7	CASSQSPGTGFSEQYF	TGCGCCAGCAGTCAATCTCCCGGCACAGGGTTCAGCGAGCAGTACTTC
NA	TRBV28	NA	TRBJ1-5	CASSLGGGYSNQPQHF	TGTGCCAGCAGTTTGGGTGGCGGATATAGCAATCAGCCCCAGCATTTT
NA	TRBV19	NA	TRBJ1-5	CASSNSKENQPQHF	TGTGCCAGTAGTAACTCGAAGGAGAATCAGCCCCAGCATTTT
NA	TRBV6-5	TRBD1	TRBJ1-5	CATTGTGIQPQHF	TGTGCCACCACCGGGACAGGGATCCAGCCCCAGCATTTT
NA	TRBV5-1	NA	TRBJ2-7	CASSLAVGGDHEQYF	TGCGCCAGCAGCTTGGCCGTAGGGGGGGATCACGAGCAGTACTTC
NA	TRBV5-1	NA	TRBJ2-1	CASSLDEGSYNEQFF	TGCGCCAGCAGCTTAGATGAGGGATCCTACAATGAGCAGTTCTTC
NA	TRBV14	NA	TRBJ1-1	CASSQETQSEAFF	TGTGCCAGCAGCCAAGAAACACAGTCTGAAGCTTTCTTT
NA	TRBV7-9	TRBD1	TRBJ2-2	CASSLGQGSGELFF	TGTGCCAGCAGCTTAGGACAGGGGTCCGGGGAGCTGTTTTTT
NA	TRBV28	NA	TRBJ2-3	CASSLPLGITDTQYF	TGTGCCAGCAGTTTGCCCCTCGGGATTACAGATACGCAGTATTTT
NA	TRBV3-1/TRBV3-2	TRBD1	TRBJ1-2	CASSRGTGGANYGYTF	TGTGCCAGCAGCCGAGGGACAGGTGGGGCTAACTATGGCTACACCTTC
NA	TRBV28	NA	TRBJ1-1	CASSFQSPRGEAFF	TGTGCCAGCAGTTTCCAGTCTCCGCGCGGAGAAGCTTTCTTT
NA	TRBV7-2	NA	TRBJ2-2	CASSTGLAGELFF	TGTGCCAGCAGCACAGGGTTGGCCGGGGAGCTGTTTTTT
NA	TRBV24-1	NA	TRBJ1-2	CATSDSQTLYGYTF	TGTGCCACTTCGGACAGCCAGACGCTCTATGGCTACACCTTC
NA	TRBV7-9	NA	TRBJ1-3	CASSFLNPPGGNTIYF	TGTGCCAGCAGCTTTCTAAACCCACCGGGGGGAAACACCATATATTTT
once	TRBV6-2/TRBV6-3	NA	TRBJ1-1	CASSSRPESEAFF	TGTGCCAGCAGTTCCCGCCCCGAGTCTGAAGCTTTCTTT
NA	TRBV19	TRBD1	TRBJ1-1	CASRPGQASSEAFF	TGTGCCAGTAGACCGGGACAGGCCTCATCAGAGGCTTTCTTT
NA	TRBV6-5	TRBD2	TRBJ2-3	CASGTSGVSDTQYF	TGTGCCAGTGGGACTAGCGGGGTATCAGATACGCAGTATTTT
NA	TRBV4-2	NA	TRBJ2-3	CASSQRGASTDTQYF	TGTGCCAGCAGCCAACGGGGGGCAAGCACAGATACGCAGTATTTT
NA	TRBV30	TRBD1	TRBJ1-6	CAWSVQGGQGRSPLHF	TGTGCCTGGAGTGTACAGGGGGGACAGGGGAGATCACCCCTCCACTTT